What follows is one TCR beta chain and its context. What it recognizes is unknown. The germline gives CDR1 SGHTS, CDR2 YDEGEE. V was clipped by 0 bases and J by 8 bases; unmatched bases: 7. The CDR3 extends over 15 amino acids. This sample was included in a study of cytomegalovirus exposure and HLA in healthy donors. The study's findings and limits: Rare TCR sequences predominated, though certain public TCRs were found in many donors. Later analysis suggested most CMV-associated TCR beta chains were HLA-restricted. Earlier analysis looked at TCR beta V segments, and most were productive about 90% or about 30% of the time.

The PCR contained 60 Vbeta and 13 Jbeta primers. Original methodology: As a later analysis found, there were 70 million to 90 million unique TCR beta chains, of which roughly 11 million were shared. TCRdb's copy holds only in-frame clones and misses some; the assay was immunoSEQ multiplex PCR. V and J calls and clone size are copied from that table; D and trimming were computed from the DNA. The data show 90,000 to 100,000 clones, approximately 76% seen once. The sample consisted of PBMCs. The chain has TRBV5-8 and TRBJ2-1; 8 nucleotides match TRBD2. This TCR was sampled from a man aged 35-49 years in good health and CMV-seropositive. This CDR3 is CASSLGLAGTDEQFF. The CDR3 coding sequence is TGTGCCAGCAGCTTGGGGCTAGCGGGTACCGATGAGCAGTTCTTC.